This is a list of T cell receptor beta chains from one sample in a study of cytomegalovirus exposure and HLA in healthy donors. Here immunoSEQ multiplex PCR was the method, and the copy in TCRdb shows in-frame clones only, minus some. The data contain some 170,000 clones, roughly 89% of them singletons. Input material: PBMCs. The receptors were gathered from a woman in her 30s in good health and CMV-seronegative. CDR3s include the opening cysteine and the closing phenylalanine or tryptophan. The order of the fields is V gene, D gene, clone size, J gene, CDR3 DNA, CDR3 protein. The D gene is left open where the match is weak. Some rows have no size entry. The others give once, few or many, or a class for an expanded clone.

v_gene: TRBV7-8; d_gene: -; abundance: -; j_gene: TRBJ2-3; CDR3nt: TGTGCCAGCAGCTCCCCACTGGGCGGGGGCACAGATACGCAGTATTTT; CDR3aa: CASSSPLGGGTDTQYF
v_gene: TRBV7-8; d_gene: TRBD1; abundance: -; j_gene: TRBJ2-1; CDR3nt: TGTGCCAGCAGGGCGACAGGGGGCGGTGAGCAGTTCTTC; CDR3aa: CASRATGGGEQFF
v_gene: TRBV6-5; d_gene: TRBD1; abundance: -; j_gene: TRBJ1-2; CDR3nt: TGTGCCAGCAAAGACAACCGGGACAGGGCCTATGGCTACACCTTC; CDR3aa: CASKDNRDRAYGYTF
v_gene: TRBV19; d_gene: TRBD1; abundance: -; j_gene: TRBJ2-7; CDR3nt: TGTGCCAGTAGTTTCGGGACAGGGTCAACCTACGAGCAGTACTTC; CDR3aa: CASSFGTGSTYEQYF
v_gene: TRBV19; d_gene: TRBD1; abundance: -; j_gene: TRBJ2-7; CDR3nt: TGTGCCAGTAGTTCTACCGGGACAGTAATTTACGAGCAGTACTTC; CDR3aa: CASSSTGTVIYEQYF
v_gene: TRBV27; d_gene: -; abundance: -; j_gene: TRBJ2-1; CDR3nt: TGTGCCAGCACCACCGACAAAAACTACAATGAGCAGTTCTTC; CDR3aa: CASTTDKNYNEQFF
v_gene: TRBV7-9; d_gene: TRBD1; abundance: -; j_gene: TRBJ1-4; CDR3nt: TGTGCCAGCAGCTCACGTCAACAGGGGGATGGTGAAAAACTGTTTTTT; CDR3aa: CASSSRQQGDGEKLFF
v_gene: TRBV7-9; d_gene: -; abundance: once; j_gene: TRBJ1-2; CDR3nt: TGTGCCAGCAGCCACCCCCCCGGACAGTTCCCTAACTATGGCTACACCTTC; CDR3aa: CASSHPPGQFPNYGYTF
v_gene: TRBV7-2; d_gene: -; abundance: -; j_gene: TRBJ2-5; CDR3nt: TGTGCCAGCAGCTTAGACAGACAAGAGACCCAGTACTTC; CDR3aa: CASSLDRQETQYF
v_gene: TRBV15; d_gene: -; abundance: -; j_gene: TRBJ1-1; CDR3nt: TGTGCCACCAGCAGGCCCCCGAGGACTGAAGCTTTCTTT; CDR3aa: CATSRPPRTEAFF
v_gene: TRBV15; d_gene: -; abundance: -; j_gene: TRBJ1-3; CDR3nt: TGTGCCACCAGCAGAGCAGGGTACGGAAACACCATATATTTT; CDR3aa: CATSRAGYGNTIYF
v_gene: TRBV5-4; d_gene: TRBD1; abundance: -; j_gene: TRBJ1-2; CDR3nt: TGTGCCAGCAGCTTCGGGACAGGGGAAGCGAAAGGCTACACCTTC; CDR3aa: CASSFGTGEAKGYTF
v_gene: TRBV18; d_gene: TRBD2; abundance: -; j_gene: TRBJ2-7; CDR3nt: TGTGCCAGCTCACCCCCCCGGGGGCGGGGGGACGAGCAGTACTTC; CDR3aa: CASSPPRGRGDEQYF
v_gene: TRBV2; d_gene: TRBD1; abundance: once; j_gene: TRBJ1-4; CDR3nt: TGTGCCAGCAGTGAATCGAGGGGGCGTAATGAAAAACTGTTTTTT; CDR3aa: CASSESRGRNEKLFF
v_gene: TRBV7-9; d_gene: -; abundance: -; j_gene: TRBJ2-7; CDR3nt: TGTGCCAGCAGCTTAGCGTGGGGGGACGAGCAGTACTTC; CDR3aa: CASSLAWGDEQYF
v_gene: TRBV6-5; d_gene: -; abundance: -; j_gene: TRBJ1-3; CDR3nt: TGTGCCAGCAGACTCGGGACACACTCTGGAAACACCATATATTTT; CDR3aa: CASRLGTHSGNTIYF
v_gene: TRBV5-6; d_gene: -; abundance: -; j_gene: TRBJ2-7; CDR3nt: TGTGCCAGCAGCTTGAGAGAGTACGAGCAGTACTTC; CDR3aa: CASSLREYEQYF
v_gene: TRBV27; d_gene: -; abundance: -; j_gene: TRBJ2-1; CDR3nt: TGTGCCAGCAGTTTTGACAGCTACAATGAGCAGTTCTTC; CDR3aa: CASSFDSYNEQFF
v_gene: TRBV7-9; d_gene: TRBD1; abundance: -; j_gene: TRBJ2-3; CDR3nt: TGTGCCAGCAGCAACGGACAGGGTACAGATACGCAGTATTTT; CDR3aa: CASSNGQGTDTQYF
v_gene: TRBV4-2; d_gene: -; abundance: few; j_gene: TRBJ2-2; CDR3nt: TGTGCCAGCACCCCAGAGCTAGCCCGCGGCGGGGAGCTGTTTTTT; CDR3aa: CASTPELARGGELFF
v_gene: TRBV5-4; d_gene: -; abundance: -; j_gene: TRBJ1-2; CDR3nt: TGTGCCAGCAGCCTCACCTCGGCGGGGTACTATGGCTACACCTTC; CDR3aa: CASSLTSAGYYGYTF
v_gene: TRBV6-1; d_gene: -; abundance: -; j_gene: TRBJ2-5; CDR3nt: TGTGCCAGCAGTGTATCGAGCCGGGGTTCCCAAGAGACCCAGTACTTC; CDR3aa: CASSVSSRGSQETQYF
v_gene: TRBV5-4; d_gene: TRBD2; abundance: -; j_gene: TRBJ2-3; CDR3nt: TGTGCCAGCAGCTTGAGTTTAGCGGGGCAGAGCACAGATACGCAGTATTTT; CDR3aa: CASSLSLAGQSTDTQYF
v_gene: TRBV5-4; d_gene: TRBD2; abundance: -; j_gene: TRBJ2-3; CDR3nt: TGTGCCAGCAGCCCGCTAAGCGGGGGGGATACGCAGTATTTT; CDR3aa: CASSPLSGGDTQYF
v_gene: TRBV5-5; d_gene: -; abundance: -; j_gene: TRBJ2-5; CDR3nt: TGTGCCAGCAGCTTGGATCGGGGGTTTGGGAAAGAGACCCAGTACTTC; CDR3aa: CASSLDRGFGKETQYF
v_gene: TRBV4-3; d_gene: -; abundance: few; j_gene: TRBJ1-1; CDR3nt: TGCGCCAGCAGCCAAGGCGGCGGGAACACTGAAGCTTTCTTT; CDR3aa: CASSQGGGNTEAFF
v_gene: TRBV4-3; d_gene: -; abundance: -; j_gene: TRBJ2-1; CDR3nt: TGCGCCAGCAGCCGGAATAGTGGGGCCTCCTACAATGAGCAGTTCTTC; CDR3aa: CASSRNSGASYNEQFF
v_gene: TRBV2; d_gene: TRBD1; abundance: once; j_gene: TRBJ2-7; CDR3nt: TGTGCCAGCGCCCCCGGGACAGGGCAAGAGCAGTACTTC; CDR3aa: CASAPGTGQEQYF
v_gene: TRBV28; d_gene: -; abundance: -; j_gene: TRBJ1-2; CDR3nt: TGTGCCAGCAGAGTATCGGGGGGCTACACCTTC; CDR3aa: CASRVSGGYTF
v_gene: TRBV9; d_gene: -; abundance: -; j_gene: TRBJ2-7; CDR3nt: TGTGCCAGCAGCGCGGCAGGGGTCATGTTTGCCGAGCAGTACTTC; CDR3aa: CASSAAGVMFAEQYF
v_gene: TRBV25-1; d_gene: -; abundance: -; j_gene: TRBJ1-2; CDR3nt: TGTGCCAGCAGTGAACAGGTTTCCTATGGCTACACCTTC; CDR3aa: CASSEQVSYGYTF
v_gene: TRBV18; d_gene: -; abundance: few; j_gene: TRBJ1-2; CDR3nt: TGTGCCAGCTCACCAGGGGGGAACTATGGCTACACCTTC; CDR3aa: CASSPGGNYGYTF
v_gene: TRBV10-3; d_gene: TRBD1; abundance: -; j_gene: TRBJ1-2; CDR3nt: TGTGCCATCAGTGAGTCGCCAGGGGGGATTAGCTATGGCTACACCTTC; CDR3aa: CAISESPGGISYGYTF
v_gene: TRBV6-5; d_gene: -; abundance: -; j_gene: TRBJ1-1; CDR3nt: TGTGCCAGCAGTTACTCGACGCAGGGATCGAACACTGAAGCTTTCTTT; CDR3aa: CASSYSTQGSNTEAFF
v_gene: TRBV4-3; d_gene: -; abundance: -; j_gene: TRBJ1-5; CDR3nt: TGCGCCAGCAGCCGAGGGCTAAGCAATCAGCCCCAGCATTTT; CDR3aa: CASSRGLSNQPQHF
v_gene: TRBV27; d_gene: -; abundance: -; j_gene: TRBJ1-3; CDR3nt: TGTGCCAGCAGGGGCCGGGAGTCTGGAAACACCATATATTTT; CDR3aa: CASRGRESGNTIYF
v_gene: TRBV10-2; d_gene: TRBD1; abundance: -; j_gene: TRBJ2-5; CDR3nt: TGCGCCAGCAGCACAGGGGGAGAGACCCAGTACTTC; CDR3aa: CASSTGGETQYF
v_gene: TRBV6-1; d_gene: TRBD1; abundance: -; j_gene: TRBJ1-1; CDR3nt: TGTGCCAGCAGTGAGAGTGGAGGGGGCGCCGGAGCGGACACTGAAGCTTTCTTT; CDR3aa: CASSESGGGAGADTEAFF
v_gene: TRBV19; d_gene: -; abundance: -; j_gene: TRBJ2-1; CDR3nt: TGTGCCAGTAGATTGGGCCGGCCAGACTACAATGAGCAGTTCTTC; CDR3aa: CASRLGRPDYNEQFF
v_gene: TRBV14; d_gene: -; abundance: -; j_gene: TRBJ2-3; CDR3nt: TGTGCCAGCAGCCAAGATTTCGCGACAGATACGCAGTATTTT; CDR3aa: CASSQDFATDTQYF
v_gene: TRBV7-9; d_gene: -; abundance: -; j_gene: TRBJ2-7; CDR3nt: TGTGCCAGCAGCTTCTCGAGGGACGAGCAGTACTTC; CDR3aa: CASSFSRDEQYF
v_gene: TRBV11-2; d_gene: TRBD1; abundance: -; j_gene: TRBJ2-2; CDR3nt: TGTGCCAGCAGCTTAGGGACAGGGAACACCGGGGAGCTGTTTTTT; CDR3aa: CASSLGTGNTGELFF
v_gene: TRBV9; d_gene: -; abundance: -; j_gene: TRBJ2-3; CDR3nt: TGTGCCAGCAGCGTAGGGGGTAGCGCTGCAGATACGCAGTATTTT; CDR3aa: CASSVGGSAADTQYF
v_gene: TRBV12-2; d_gene: -; abundance: -; j_gene: TRBJ2-7; CDR3nt: TGTGCAAGTCGCTTAGCTGGGGGAGCTGGGGGCGTTTACGAGCAGTACTTC; CDR3aa: CASRLAGGAGGVYEQYF
v_gene: TRBV9; d_gene: -; abundance: -; j_gene: TRBJ1-1; CDR3nt: TGTGCCAGCAGAGCATTAGTCGACAGCAGGATGAACACTGAAGCTTTCTTT; CDR3aa: CASRALVDSRMNTEAFF
v_gene: TRBV27; d_gene: -; abundance: once; j_gene: TRBJ2-2; CDR3nt: TGTGCCAGCGCCCGTGCGGGTTTTGACGGGGAGCTGTTTTTT; CDR3aa: CASARAGFDGELFF
v_gene: TRBV9; d_gene: -; abundance: once; j_gene: TRBJ2-7; CDR3nt: TGTGCCAGCAGCGTAGGGTGGAGCCCCTACGAGCAGTACTTC; CDR3aa: CASSVGWSPYEQYF
v_gene: TRBV7-2; d_gene: TRBD1; abundance: -; j_gene: TRBJ1-1; CDR3nt: TGTGCCAGCAGCCGAACAGGGGTGGGAGGTGAAGCTTTCTTT; CDR3aa: CASSRTGVGGEAFF
v_gene: TRBV6-5; d_gene: -; abundance: -; j_gene: TRBJ1-2; CDR3nt: TGTGCCAGCAGTTACTCGAAATCTGGAGGTGATGGCTACACCTTC; CDR3aa: CASSYSKSGGDGYTF
v_gene: TRBV10-3; d_gene: TRBD2; abundance: -; j_gene: TRBJ2-3; CDR3nt: TGTGCCACTAACCGAGATCGGGGGGGGACTAGCACAGATACGCAGTATTTT; CDR3aa: CATNRDRGGTSTDTQYF
v_gene: TRBV2; d_gene: -; abundance: -; j_gene: TRBJ2-6; CDR3nt: TGTGCCAGCAGCTCAGTCTCTGGGGCCAACGTCCTGACTTTC; CDR3aa: CASSSVSGANVLTF
v_gene: TRBV27; d_gene: TRBD1; abundance: -; j_gene: TRBJ2-7; CDR3nt: TGTGCCAGCAGTTTGGGACAGACCTACGAGCAGTACTTC; CDR3aa: CASSLGQTYEQYF
v_gene: TRBV10-1; d_gene: TRBD1; abundance: -; j_gene: TRBJ1-3; CDR3nt: TGCGCCAGCAGCGGGGACAGGGTCCCGACTATCTCTGGAAACACCATATATTTT; CDR3aa: CASSGDRVPTISGNTIYF
v_gene: TRBV4-2; d_gene: TRBD1; abundance: -; j_gene: TRBJ1-1; CDR3nt: TGTGCCAGCAGCCCTCCGGACAGGGAGTTCCCAGGTAACACTGAAGCTTTCTTT; CDR3aa: CASSPPDREFPGNTEAFF